One sample yielded the 16 T cell receptor beta chains listed below, sequenced in a study of blood T cell repertoires in COVID-19. Libraries were prepared by immunoSEQ multiplex PCR; TCRdb keeps only in-frame clonotypes and omits some of them. The sample gives over 100,000 clones, 70% to 80% of which show up once; 3% to 4.5% is in the top ten. The material sequenced was peripheral blood. All receptors derive from a woman of 80 years or more with acute or convalescent COVID-19.

The chain has TRBV7-3 and TRBJ2-1; 13 nucleotides align to TRBD2. Germline CDR1 and CDR2: SGHTA and FQGTGA. CDR3 length equals 14 residues. The junction had 5 bases not matched to a gene; V was cut back by 5 bases and J by 10 bases. CDR3 DNA: TGTGCCAGCAGCCCACTAGCGGGAGGGGACGAGCAGTTCTTC. It yields the protein CASSPLAGGDEQFF.

This clone occurred once. CDR3 residues: CASSADSSTEAFF. CDR3 bases: TGTGCCAGCAGCGCTGACAGTAGCACTGAAGCTTTCTTT. The rearrangement links TRBV7-8 to TRBJ1-1; weak D call: TRBD1 (5 bases). Germline CDR1 reads SGHVS; CDR2 reads FQNEAQ. V was shortened by 5 bases and J by 4 bases, with 11 bases between the two germline ends. There are 13 residues in the CDR3.

The chain carries TRBV11-2 and TRBJ2-3, with 8 bases fitting TRBD2. The germline gives CDR1 SGHAT, CDR2 FQNNGV. CDR3 length equals 14 residues. V trimming: 5 bases; J trimming: 4 bases; junction bases outside the gene matches: 5. As DNA, the CDR3 is TGTGCCAGCAGCCTCGGGGGGGATTCAGATACGCAGTATTTT. Its translation is CASSLGGDSDTQYF.

This clone was counted once. The genes are TRBV7-2 and TRBJ2-1; the D gene is possibly TRBD2 (6 bases). V dropped 1 base and J dropped 10 bases, with 17 bases sitting between them. Germline V lookup: CDR1 SGHTA, CDR2 FQGNSA. CDR3 size: 15 residues. The chain's CDR3 is CASSLGGVVQWEQFF. The CDR3 DNA reads TGTGCCAGCAGCTTAGGGGGGGTAGTACAATGGGAGCAGTTCTTC.

This chain joins TRBV4-2 and TRBJ1-6; tentatively, D is TRBD1 (6 bases). The germline V gene encodes CDR1 LGHNA and CDR2 YNFKEQ. CDR3 length: 16 residues. V shed 0 bases and J shed 8 bases, with 14 bases lying between them. The CDR3 DNA sequence: TGTGCCAGCAGCCAAGATAGTGGGACAAGAGATTCACCCCTCCACTTT. Translation: CASSQDSGTRDSPLHF.

The chain employs TRBV6-2 or TRBV6-3 and TRBJ1-2, with 10 nucleotides matching TRBD1. Trimming removed 1 base from V and 6 bases from J; junction bases left unmatched: 2. Per the germline V gene, CDR1 is MNHEY and CDR2 is SVGEGT. This CDR3 has 14 amino acids. The chain's CDR3 is CASSYLGTGDGYTF. The CDR3, as DNA: TGTGCCAGCAGTTACTTGGGGACAGGGGATGGCTACACCTTC.

The chain carries TRBV19 and TRBJ1-1; D remains ambiguous. This CDR3 comprises 14 residues. The germline V and J ends were trimmed by 0 bases and 4 bases, with 9 bases remaining between them. The germline CDR1 and CDR2 sequences are LNHDA and SQIVND (reference sequence). CDR3 nucleotides: TGTGCCAGTAGTATAGAAAACATACCCACTGAAGCTTTCTTT. Protein: CASSIENIPTEAFF.

The chain employs TRBV5-1 and TRBJ1-2; a weak D match, TRBD1 (5 bases). The germline CDR1 and CDR2 sequences are SGHRS and YFSETQ. The V and J ends lost 0 bases and 2 bases respectively, with 5 bases between them. This CDR3 is 13 amino acids long. CDR3 region: CASSLAGNYGYTF. The CDR3 nucleotides are TGCGCCAGCAGCTTGGCAGGGAACTATGGCTACACCTTC.

The chain links TRBV4-3 to TRBJ1-1; a possible D gene is TRBD1 (5 bases). Trimming shortened V by 0 bases and J by 6 bases, and 11 bases separated the two germline ends. Germline V gene sequence: CDR1 LGHNA, CDR2 YSLEER. CDR3 length: 14 amino acids. CDR3 sequence (DNA): TGCGCCAGCAGCCAAGATCGGGGGATCTCTGAAGCTTTCTTT. Translation gives CASSQDRGISEAFF.

The chain couples TRBV2 to TRBJ1-2; D might be TRBD1 (5 bases). The CDR3 runs 13 residues. Deletions cut 3 bases from V and 7 bases from J, with 12 bases between. Per the germline V gene, CDR1 is SNHLY and CDR2 is FYNNEI. The CDR3 loop reads CASSDTDGGGYTF. The DNA of the CDR3 is TGTGCCAGCAGTGACACGGACGGGGGTGGCTACACCTTC.

This chain joins TRBV10-3 and TRBJ2-1; 7 nucleotides line up with TRBD2. Germline values: CDR1 ENHRY, CDR2 SYGVKD. CDR3 length equals 14 residues. The ends lost 0 bases at V and 6 bases at J; junction bases unmatched: 2. CDR3 nucleotides: TGTGCCATCAGTGAGTCGGGGAGGGTCAATGAGCAGTTCTTC. Residues: CAISESGRVNEQFF.

This sequence joins TRBV5-8 and TRBJ2-1; weak D call: TRBD2 (6 bases). Germline assignment: CDR1 SGHTS and CDR2 YDEGEE. The V gene lost 1 base and the J gene lost 2 bases, with 13 bases spanning the gap. CDR3 length equals 16 residues. DNA for the CDR3: TGTGCCAGCAGCTTGTGGCGGGAAAGGCCCTACAATGAGCAGTTCTTC. Amino acid sequence: CASSLWRERPYNEQFF.

The chain has TRBV28 and TRBJ2-7; 8 bases are a match to TRBD1. The J segment lost 4 bases and the V segment lost 6 bases, leaving 14 bases of the junction unmatched. This CDR3 has 16 amino acids. The germline V gene has CDR1 MDHEN and CDR2 SYDVKM. The CDR3 DNA sequence: TGTGCCAGCAGCCAACCCCCTGGGACAGGAATATACGAGCAGTACTTC. Translation: CASSQPPGTGIYEQYF. Full variable domain (outside the CDR3, taken from reference TRBV28 and TRBJ2-7): DVKVTQSSRYLVKRTGEKVFLECVQDMDHENMFWYRQDPGLGLRLIYFSYDVKMKEKGDIPEGYSVSREKKERFSLILESASTNQTSMYLCASSQPPGTGIYEQYFGPGTRLTVT.

The chain employs TRBV19 and TRBJ2-2; weak D call: TRBD2 (5 bases). This CDR3 region has 14 residues. The germline V gene encodes CDR1 LNHDA and CDR2 SQIVND (reference sequence). V lost 5 bases to trimming and J lost 2 bases, with 9 bases between them. CDR3 loop: CASSVRENTGELFF. The CDR3 nucleotides read TGTGCCAGTAGTGTCCGGGAAAACACCGGGGAGCTGTTTTTT.

The gene calls are TRBV28 and TRBJ1-5; 7 bases fit TRBD1. Germline values: CDR1 MDHEN, CDR2 SYDVKM. The CDR3 has 14 residues. Trimming removed 6 bases from V and 1 base from J; junction bases left unmatched: 3. CDR3 sequence (DNA): TGTGCCAGCAGAAGACAGGGCAGCAATCAGCCCCAGCATTTT. Protein product: CASRRQGSNQPQHF.

The chain is built from TRBV24-1 and TRBJ2-1, with 8 bases matching TRBD2. The CDR3 is 14 amino acids. V was pared by 4 bases and J by 10 bases, with 8 bases of the junction left unmatched. From germline, CDR1 is KGHDR and CDR2 SFDVKD. Written as DNA, the CDR3 is TGTGCCACCAGTGACCCGGGACTAGAAGGCGAGCAGTTCTTC. Its translation is CATSDPGLEGEQFF.